The 5 T cell receptor beta chains listed next were all sequenced from one sample in a study of cytomegalovirus exposure and HLA in healthy donors. The PCR had 60 Vbeta and 13 Jbeta primers. The method was immunoSEQ multiplex PCR; TCRdb's version includes in-frame clones alone and lacks a portion of them. The sample records hundreds of thousands of clones, over 80% being singletons. Sequenced input: PBMCs. Receptors originate from a man between 40 and 49 years old in good health and CMV-seropositive.

Remarks on this clone: The same CDR3 arises from other DNA sequences in this sample as well. V usage is TRBV7-2 and J usage is TRBJ2-5, with a tentative D call TRBD1 (6 bases). This CDR3 is built from 14 residues. Trimming took off 3 bases at V and 5 bases at J, with 13 bases between the two ends. Per the germline V gene, CDR1 is SGHTA and CDR2 is FQGNSA. In DNA, the CDR3 is TGTGCCAGCAGCTTCCGACAGGAGAGGGAGACCCAGTACTTC. Translated, it gives CASSFRQERETQYF.

The CDR3 reads CASSPLGSGGNNEQFF. The CDR3 coding sequence is TGTGCCAGCAGTCCTTTGGGGAGCGGGGGTAACAATGAGCAGTTCTTC. The genes are TRBV27 and TRBJ2-1; 8 positions agree with TRBD2. Germline CDR1 MNHEY, CDR2 SMNVEV (reference sequence). The CDR3 sequence is 16 residues long. Unmatched junction bases numbered 11, after V lost 5 bases and J lost 5 bases.

The V and J genes are TRBV6-6 and TRBJ1-1, with D possibly matching TRBD1 (5 bases). The CDR3 extends over 12 amino acids. Germline V gene data show CDR1 as MNHNY and CDR2 as SVGAGI (reference sequence). V was cut by 5 bases and J by 11 bases, with 15 bases left in between. DNA for the CDR3: TGTGCCAGCAGTCCAAAAAGGGGTGAGGCTTTCTTT. Translation gives CASSPKRGEAFF.

This clone was counted a few times. V is TRBV7-9 and J is TRBJ1-1; D might be TRBD1 (5 bases). The CDR3 totals 13 residues. V shed 1 base and J shed 5 bases, with 8 bases lying between them. Germline-derived CDR1 and CDR2 are SEHNR and FQNEAQ (reference sequence). As DNA, the CDR3 is TGTGCCAGCAGCTTAGACGGGGGTACTGAAGCTTTCTTT. It is translated as CASSLDGGTEAFF.

V usage is TRBV7-8 and J usage is TRBJ2-4, with a tentative D call TRBD2 (6 bases). Between the trimmed V and J ends, which lost 3 bases and 7 bases, there was a span of 13 bases. The CDR3 length is 14 residues. From germline, CDR1 is SGHVS and CDR2 FQNEAQ. Here the CDR3 reads CASSFVREANIQYF. CDR3 DNA sequence: TGTGCCAGCAGCTTTGTCAGGGAGGCGAACATTCAGTACTTC. Supplemented by reference TRBV7-8 and TRBJ2-4, the full variable domain reads GAGVSQSPRYKVAKRGQDVALRCDPISGHVSLFWYQQALGQGPEFLTYFQNEAQLDKSGLPSDRFFAERPEGSVSTLKIQRTQQEDSAVYLCASSFVREANIQYFGAGTRLSVL.